This entry lists 28 T cell receptor beta chains sequenced from one sample in a study of beta chain features in type 1 diabetes. The investigators reverse transcribed all of the isolated RNA, so they sequenced expressed TCRB transcripts. The table came from immunoSEQ multiplex PCR; TCRdb's copy has only in-frame clones and leaves some out. The sample yields 300,000 to 350,000 clones, over 7% seen once. Study observations and caveats: Across all four CD4+ subsets, people with type 1 diabetes showed modestly shorter TCRB CDR3s.

Antigens for these TCRs are unknown. What was sequenced was central memory CD4+ T cells from blood. The source of these receptors is a man aged 30 to 39 with type 1 diabetes.

This clone was observed a few times. V and J are TRBV6-6 and TRBJ2-1; TRBD1 agrees at 7 bases. CDR3 length equals 12 residues. Germline loops: CDR1 MNHNY, CDR2 SVGAGI (reference sequence). Trimming cost V 4 bases and J 6 bases; bases outside gene matches: 0. CDR3 residues: CASSSGGNEQFF. DNA for the CDR3: TGTGCCAGCAGTTCAGGGGGCAATGAGCAGTTCTTC.

This clone has just a few counts. This chain links TRBV5-1 with TRBJ2-1, with 8 bases matching TRBD2. The V and J ends lost 4 bases and 10 bases, in that order; junction bases with no gene match: 13. The length of the CDR3 is 15 residues. The germline CDR1 and CDR2 sequences are SGHRS and YFSETQ. As DNA, the CDR3 is TGCGCCAGCAGCATGATGGGACTAGAGGCCGCGGAGCAGTTCTTC. This sequence encodes CASSMMGLEAAEQFF.

This clone was counted only a few times. The V and J genes are TRBV27 and TRBJ2-7; D might be TRBD2 (5 bases). Germline V lookup: CDR1 MNHEY, CDR2 SMNVEV (reference sequence). Trimming took 5 bases from V and 4 from J, leaving 18 bases between them. CDR3 length equals 15 residues. CDR3 DNA sequence: TGTGCCAGCAGTGCCCCCGGACTGAGCTTATACGAGCAGTACTTC. Translating it yields CASSAPGLSLYEQYF.

In its sample, this clone was seen a few times. The chain is built from TRBV2 and TRBJ1-2; no reliable D call. Germline CDR1 reads SNHLY; CDR2 reads FYNNEI. The CDR3 covers 14 residues. V was trimmed by 2 bases and J by 4 bases, leaving 11 bases between them. The CDR3 is CASSESTVIYGYTF. CDR3 bases: TGTGCCAGCAGTGAAAGCACAGTGATCTATGGCTACACCTTC.

The genes are TRBV6-1 and TRBJ2-3, with 13 bases that match TRBD2. J was trimmed by 4 bases and V by 6 bases; bases with no gene match: 1. CDR3 length: 14 residues. Germline loops: CDR1 MNHNS, CDR2 SASEGT. CDR3 sequence (DNA): TGTGCCAGCAGACTAGCGGGGGGGCCAGATACGCAGTATTTT. This codes for CASRLAGGPDTQYF.

The rearrangement uses TRBV4-3 and TRBJ1-2; 10 nucleotides agree with TRBD1. The CDR3 runs 15 residues. V shed 4 bases, J shed 5 bases, and the junction held 7 bases outside the gene matches. In germline, CDR1 is LGHNA, CDR2 YSLEER. CDR3 amino acids: CASSRLGTGDYGYTF. The CDR3 DNA sequence: TGCGCCAGCAGCCGATTGGGGACAGGGGATTATGGCTACACCTTC.

This clone occurred a few times. V and J are TRBV19 and TRBJ2-5; no definite D call. Trimming pared 0 bases from V and 3 bases from J, leaving 5 bases between. The CDR3 spans 13 residues. Germline V CDR1 and CDR2: LNHDA, SQIVND (reference sequence). In DNA, the CDR3 is TGTGCCAGTAGTATAGAGGCTGAAGAGACCCAGTACTTC. Protein: CASSIEAEETQYF.

This clone was seen a few times. J is TRBJ2-7 and V is TRBV7-2; 7 nucleotides align to TRBD1. The CDR3 length is 13 residues. Germline V lookup: CDR1 SGHTA, CDR2 FQGNSA. The V and J ends lost 3 bases and 3 bases, in that order; junction bases with no gene match: 2. CDR3 sequence reads: CASSFGQVYEQYF. CDR3 DNA: TGTGCCAGCAGCTTCGGACAGGTCTACGAGCAGTACTTC.

This clone was counted a few times. Other DNA variants within this sample encode the same CDR3. This rearrangement joins TRBV12-5 to TRBJ2-2; the D is unclear. The germline CDR1 and CDR2 sequences are LGHNT and FRNRAP. The CDR3 extends over 14 amino acids. Trimming shortened V by 0 bases and J by 2 bases, and 4 bases separated the two germline ends. The CDR3 DNA is TGTGCTAGTGGTTTGGTACAAAACACCGGGGAGCTGTTTTTT. Protein product: CASGLVQNTGELFF.

This clone has a handful of counts. J is TRBJ1-1 and V is TRBV7-9; D might be TRBD1 (6 bases). The CDR3 has 15 amino acids. Germline values: CDR1 SEHNR, CDR2 FQNEAQ (reference sequence). The V and J ends lost 1 base and 2 bases respectively, with 11 bases between them. In DNA, the CDR3 is TGTGCCAGCAGCTTAGGTGGGGGGCTTAACACTGAAGCTTTCTTT. Translating gives CASSLGGGLNTEAFF.

V is TRBV2 and J is TRBJ2-3; D might be TRBD1 or TRBD2, each matching 5 bases. V was trimmed by 4 bases and J by 2 bases, leaving 13 bases between them. The CDR3 sequence is 15 residues long. Germline V lookup: CDR1 SNHLY, CDR2 FYNNEI. CDR3: CASSGDGGNTDTQYF. CDR3 nucleotides: TGTGCCAGCAGTGGTGATGGGGGAAACACAGATACGCAGTATTTT.

Of note for this clone: This CDR3 is also generated by other DNA sequences in the sample. The genes are TRBV7-2 and TRBJ2-5; D is possibly TRBD1 (7 bases). The CDR3 has 16 residues. Per germline, CDR1 SGHTA and CDR2 FQGNSA. V gave up 1 base and J gave up 1 base, with 13 bases separating them. The CDR3 loop is CASSLVAGGFQETQYF. Written as DNA, the CDR3 is TGTGCCAGCAGCTTAGTGGCAGGGGGGTTCCAAGAGACCCAGTACTTC.

The gene calls are TRBV11-2 and TRBJ2-1; no firm D call. Trimming shortened V by 6 bases and J by 6 bases, and 9 bases separated the two germline ends. The CDR3 consists of 12 residues. Germline CDR1 and CDR2: SGHAT and FQNNGV. CDR3 nucleotides: TGTGCCAGCAGAAGGACGGGCAATGAGCAGTTCTTC. Amino acids: CASRRTGNEQFF.

The sample holds a few counts of this clone. J is TRBJ1-2 and V is TRBV28; 10 bases are a match to TRBD1. The CDR3 runs to 17 residues. J gave up 6 bases and V 4 bases, and 14 bases lay outside the gene matches. The germline V gene encodes CDR1 MDHEN and CDR2 SYDVKM. The CDR3 loop reads CASSSPSLGQGNHGYTF. CDR3 in DNA: TGTGCCAGCAGTTCCCCATCCTTGGGACAGGGGAACCATGGCTACACCTTC.

This clone has just a few counts. The V and J genes are TRBV7-2 and TRBJ2-1; D possibly corresponds to TRBD1 (5 bases). The CDR3 has 14 amino acids. Between the trimmed V and J ends, which lost 5 bases and 6 bases, there was a span of 14 bases. Germline loops: CDR1 SGHTA, CDR2 FQGNSA. The CDR3 is CASSRPTGSNEQFF. Here the CDR3 DNA reads TGTGCCAGCAGCCGCCCCACAGGATCCAATGAGCAGTTCTTC.

This clone showed up just a few times. This rearrangement joins TRBV10-3 to TRBJ2-2, with no clear D. V dropped 9 bases and J dropped 1 base, with 9 bases sitting between them. The CDR3 contains 13 residues. CDR1 and CDR2 from the germline V gene are ENHRY and SYGVKD. The CDR3 bases are TGTGCCATTAGGTTTCAGAACACCGGGGAGCTGTTTTTT. Translation gives CAIRFQNTGELFF.

The chain combines TRBV9 with TRBJ2-3, with 8 bases matching TRBD2. J was trimmed by 2 bases and V by 8 bases; bases with no gene match: 13. CDR1 and CDR2 from the germline V gene are SGDLS and YYNGEE. The CDR3 contains 16 residues. CDR3 bases: TGTGCCAGTAGTTGGGGCAGCGGGGGTATCACAGATACGCAGTATTTT. Protein product: CASSWGSGGITDTQYF.

The rearrangement joins TRBV7-9 to TRBJ2-5, with D possibly called TRBD1 or TRBD2 (5 bases each). V was cut by 11 bases and J by 0 bases, with 16 bases left in between. From germline, CDR1 is SEHNR and CDR2 FQNEAQ (reference sequence). The CDR3 has 14 residues. The CDR3 region has the DNA TGTGCCCTTCAGACGGGACCCAACCAAGAGACCCAGTACTTC. Its protein product is CALQTGPNQETQYF.

This clone appeared a few times. The chain uses TRBV7-2 and TRBJ2-1, with 9 bases lining up with TRBD2. The CDR3 has 17 residues. CDR1 SGHTA and CDR2 FQGNSA come from the germline V gene. Trimming removed 0 bases from V and 0 bases from J; junction bases left unmatched: 3. CDR3 nucleotides: TGTGCCAGCAGCTTAGCGCTTAGCGGGGGCTCCTACAATGAGCAGTTCTTC. Protein product: CASSLALSGGSYNEQFF.

The CDR3 DNA reads as TGTGCCAGCAGCGTATCTTGGCGGGGGGAAGAGACCCAGTACTTC. It encodes CASSVSWRGEETQYF. The chain combines TRBV9 with TRBJ2-5, with 8 bases that match TRBD2. The CDR3 length is 15 residues. CDR1 SGDLS and CDR2 YYNGEE come from the germline V gene. Unmatched junction bases numbered 5, after V lost 1 base and J lost 3 bases.

The sample holds a few counts of this clone. This sequence joins TRBV29-1 and TRBJ1-2; no definite D call. Germline values: CDR1 SQVTM, CDR2 ANQGSEA. The V end was cut by 7 bases, the J end by 7 bases, with 13 bases between. The CDR3 totals 11 residues. The CDR3 DNA follows: TGCAGCGGTACTATCTTGGGTGGCTACACCTTC. The encoded protein is CSGTILGGYTF.

This clone was detected ten times or more. The chain carries TRBV7-9 and TRBJ2-1, with D perhaps assigned TRBD1 or TRBD2 (7 bases each). Germline CDR1 and CDR2: SEHNR and FQNEAQ (reference sequence). Trimming took off 7 bases at V and 7 bases at J, with 20 bases between the two ends. This CDR3 is 15 amino acids long. The CDR3 bases are TGTGCCAGCACCATGACAGGGAGGGGGAGTAATGAGCAGTTCTTC. Its protein product is CASTMTGRGSNEQFF.

This clone has only a few counts. The CDR3 nucleotides read TGTGCCAGCAGTCCAGACGACGGCTACACCTTC. This translates into CASSPDDGYTF. The genes are TRBV2 and TRBJ1-2; D remains unclear. Germline V gives CDR1 SNHLY, CDR2 FYNNEI. The CDR3 has 11 residues. The V end lost 5 bases, the J end lost 8 bases, and 9 bases lay between the germline ends.

The CDR3 DNA follows: TGTGCCAGCAGTTCCACTAATCAGCCCCAGCATTTT. Translation gives CASSSTNQPQHF. The J gene is TRBJ1-5, the V gene TRBV27; D remains unclear. The V gene's germline CDR1 is MNHEY and CDR2 SMNVEV (reference sequence). The length of the CDR3 is 12 residues. The V and J ends lost 4 bases and 4 bases respectively, with 5 bases between them.

This clone occurred a few times. The rearrangement links TRBV9 to TRBJ2-3; D is uncertain. The V and J ends lost 3 bases and 1 base respectively, with 12 bases between them. The CDR3 extends over 15 amino acids. CDR1 and CDR2 (germline): SGDLS, YYNGEE. The CDR3 sequence: CASSGSPRRTDTQYF. CDR3 bases: TGTGCCAGCAGCGGCTCCCCGAGACGCACAGATACGCAGTATTTT.

The CDR3 DNA sequence: TGTGCCAGCGGTCGGGGGCTCAGTCAGCCCCAGCATTTT. This codes for CASGRGLSQPQHF. The chain links TRBV7-8 to TRBJ1-5, with D maybe TRBD1 (6 bases). This CDR3 contains 13 residues. Trimming cost V 8 bases and J 6 bases, with 14 bases left between them. The V gene's germline CDR1 is SGHVS and CDR2 FQNEAQ.

This clone occurred a few times. V usage is TRBV7-2 and J usage is TRBJ2-1, with 7 nucleotides matching TRBD2. The CDR3 length is 15 residues. Unmatched junction bases numbered 12, after V lost 5 bases and J lost 8 bases. Germline values: CDR1 SGHTA, CDR2 FQGNSA. The DNA of the CDR3 is TGTGCCAGCAGCCCTGGGACTACCCTAGGAGATGAGCAGTTCTTC. It codes for CASSPGTTLGDEQFF.

The chain couples TRBV9 to TRBJ1-6; D unresolved. The V gene lost 4 bases and the J gene lost 0 bases, with 11 bases spanning the gap. The germline V gene encodes CDR1 SGDLS and CDR2 YYNGEE. The CDR3 totals 16 residues. CDR3 sequence reads: CASSPSQSSYNSPLHF. The CDR3 DNA sequence: TGTGCCAGCAGCCCCAGTCAGAGCTCCTATAATTCACCCCTCCACTTT.